A selection of T cell receptor beta chains follows, all from one sample in a study of blood T cell repertoires in COVID-19. Sequencing was performed with immunoSEQ multiplex PCR; in TCRdb, only in-frame clones are kept and a portion is missing. This sample has some 66,000 clones, with roughly three quarters found just once. The sequenced sample was peripheral blood. The receptor set was obtained from a woman older than 75 with acute or convalescent COVID-19. The CDR3 runs from the conserved cysteine through the conserved F or W. Fields, in order: J gene, V gene, clone size, D gene, CDR3 protein, CDR3 DNA. The D gene is left open where the match is weak. Clone size is stated in some rows and not others, as once, few, many or a class when expanded.

TRBJ2-1 TRBV5-1 . TRBD2 CASSGGPGGNEQFF TGCGCCAGCAGCGGGGGACCGGGGGGAAATGAGCAGTTCTTC
TRBJ2-7 TRBV3-1/TRBV3-2 . . CASTQGSGSYEQYF TGTGCCAGCACCCAGGGGTCAGGGTCCTACGAGCAGTACTTC
TRBJ1-3 TRBV28 . TRBD1 CASSFGDRGYGNTIYF TGTGCCAGCAGTTTCGGGGACAGGGGTTATGGAAACACCATATATTTT
TRBJ1-2 TRBV5-5 . . CASSLTGTNYGYTF TGTGCCAGCAGCTTGACAGGCACTAACTATGGCTACACCTTC
TRBJ1-1 TRBV30 . . CAWIHASRGAFF TGTGCCTGGATTCATGCGAGTAGGGGAGCTTTCTTT
TRBJ2-3 TRBV27 . . CASSLMAGTDTQYF TGTGCCAGCAGTTTAATGGCAGGGACAGATACGCAGTATTTT
TRBJ2-7 TRBV7-9 . TRBD1 CASSSRDRVRDF TGTGCCAGCAGCTCCCGAGACAGGGTCCGGGACTTC
TRBJ2-5 TRBV5-1 . . CASSLVGGRGQETQYF TGCGCCAGCAGCCTTGTCGGAGGCAGGGGACAAGAGACCCAGTACTTC
TRBJ2-7 TRBV9 . . CASSVAGTGSGEQYF TGTGCCAGCAGCGTAGCGGGGACCGGGAGCGGCGAGCAGTACTTC
TRBJ1-6 TRBV7-8 . . CASSLRVSGDSPLHF TGTGCCAGCAGCTTAAGGGTCTCGGGGGATTCACCCCTCCACTTT
TRBJ1-2 TRBV11-2 few TRBD1 CASSPGQAGGYTF TGTGCCAGCAGCCCAGGACAGGCAGGTGGCTACACCTTC
TRBJ2-1 TRBV7-3 . . CASSLSGGEQFF TGTGCCAGCAGCTTATCCGGGGGTGAGCAGTTCTTC
TRBJ1-1 TRBV2 . . CASTSTEIMNTEAFF TGTGCCAGCACCTCGACAGAAATAATGAACACTGAAGCTTTCTTT
TRBJ1-5 TRBV6-1 . TRBD1 CASSEVGQGQPQHF TGTGCCAGCAGTGAAGTAGGACAGGGCCAGCCCCAGCATTTT
TRBJ2-1 TRBV29-1 few . CSVLTAYNEQFF TGCAGCGTTCTCACAGCCTACAATGAGCAGTTCTTC
TRBJ2-1 TRBV6-1 few . CASSERFGGGEAREQFF TGTGCCAGCAGTGAACGATTTGGGGGTGGGGAGGCACGTGAGCAGTTCTTC
TRBJ2-1 TRBV9 . . CASSGESYNEQFF TGTGCCAGCAGTGGGGAGTCGTACAATGAGCAGTTCTTC
TRBJ1-3 TRBV5-1 . . CASSLVPQGTLSGNTIYF TGCGCCAGCAGCTTGGTACCGCAGGGTACCTTATCTGGAAACACCATATATTTT
TRBJ2-1 TRBV29-1 . TRBD1 CSGRDRGSYNEQFF TGCAGCGGACGGGACAGGGGTTCCTACAATGAGCAGTTCTTC
TRBJ1-5 TRBV28 few TRBD1 CASRTQGNQPQHF TGTGCCAGCAGGACACAGGGGAATCAGCCCCAGCATTTT
TRBJ2-6 TRBV5-4 few TRBD1 CASSPPDRAGANVLTF TGTGCCAGCAGTCCTCCCGACAGGGCTGGGGCCAACGTCCTGACTTTC
TRBJ1-1 TRBV19 . . CASSFRRGTEAFF TGTGCCAGTAGTTTCCGGAGGGGCACTGAAGCTTTCTTT
TRBJ2-6 TRBV28 . . CASSLFFPSSGANVLTF TGTGCCAGCAGTTTATTCTTTCCCAGCTCTGGGGCCAACGTCCTGACTTTC
TRBJ2-7 TRBV25-1 . . CASSWEDQSYEQYF TGTGCCAGTTCCTGGGAGGACCAGTCCTACGAGCAGTACTTC
TRBJ2-7 TRBV11-2 . . CASSLNTGYEQYF TGTGCCAGCAGCTTAAATACAGGGTACGAGCAGTACTTC
TRBJ2-1 TRBV10-3 . TRBD1 CAISEPPKGRGHEQFF TGTGCCATCAGTGAGCCCCCCAAGGGCAGGGGGCATGAGCAGTTCTTC
TRBJ2-7 TRBV11-2 . TRBD1 CASSLDRGLSEQYF TGTGCCAGCAGCTTAGACAGGGGGCTTTCCGAGCAGTACTTC
TRBJ1-6 TRBV7-3 . . CASSHGGLGSPLHF TGTGCCAGCAGCCACGGGGGGCTTGGGTCACCCCTCCACTTT
TRBJ1-2 TRBV7-2 few . CASTPGGAYGYTF TGTGCCAGCACACCCGGGGGGGCCTATGGCTACACCTTC
TRBJ2-7 TRBV27 . TRBD2 CASSPTPSSGSWEQYF TGTGCCAGCAGCCCGACCCCCTCTAGCGGCAGTTGGGAGCAGTACTTC
TRBJ2-1 TRBV7-2 few . CASSPQGEISYNEQFF TGTGCCAGCAGCCCTCAGGGCGAGATCTCCTACAATGAGCAGTTCTTC
TRBJ1-4 TRBV3-1/TRBV3-2 few TRBD1 CASSQQGARKLFF TGTGCCAGCAGCCAGCAGGGGGCGCGAAAACTGTTTTTT
TRBJ1-4 TRBV10-3 . . CAIRDPREKLFF TGTGCCATCCGAGACCCTAGGGAAAAACTGTTTTTT